This T cell receptor beta chain was observed in a study of blood T cell repertoires in COVID-19. Study information: T cells, B-cell-depleted T cells, or PBMCs supplied cDNA or gDNA.

The germline V gene encodes CDR1 SQVTM and CDR2 ANQGSEA. The CDR3 has 17 amino acids. Unmatched junction bases numbered 12, after V lost 3 bases and J lost 0 bases. Assay used: immunoSEQ multiplex PCR; TCRdb lists only in-frame clones, some missing. The data contain roughly 190,000 clones, about 88% of them singletons. Which cohort a participant joined came from the clinical history participants gave. The TCR was taken from a woman aged 25 to 39 who had recovered from COVID-19. The chain uses TRBV29-1 and TRBJ1-1; 8 bases agree with TRBD1. Sequencing used PBMCs or T cells enriched from blood (not recorded which). CDR3 sequence (DNA): TGCAGCGTTGAGATAGACAGGGGAGGTATTGTGAACACTGAAGCTTTCTTT. Encoded protein: CSVEIDRGGIVNTEAFF.